The following is a TCR beta chain sequence with its context. Produced via immunoSEQ multiplex PCR; TCRdb's table is partial and in-frame only. The sample yields fewer than 700,000 clones, roughly 88% seen once. The CDR3 length is 14 residues. The V end was cut by 4 bases, the J end by 5 bases, with 14 bases between. Germline CDR1 reads MNHEY; CDR2 reads SMNVEV (reference sequence). The sample belongs to a study of shared T cell receptors in the human thymus. These data are also associated with another study on human thymus T cells. According to that study: Resections removed during corrective heart surgery provided the thymus tissue used.

Sequenced input: thymocytes. The chain couples TRBV27 to TRBJ2-5; D perhaps matches TRBD1 (8 bases). The source is a boy in the first two years of life with a congenital heart defect. The CDR3 is CASSSHRGGETQYF. For the CDR3, the DNA is TGTGCCAGCAGTTCACACAGGGGGGGGGAGACCCAGTACTTC.